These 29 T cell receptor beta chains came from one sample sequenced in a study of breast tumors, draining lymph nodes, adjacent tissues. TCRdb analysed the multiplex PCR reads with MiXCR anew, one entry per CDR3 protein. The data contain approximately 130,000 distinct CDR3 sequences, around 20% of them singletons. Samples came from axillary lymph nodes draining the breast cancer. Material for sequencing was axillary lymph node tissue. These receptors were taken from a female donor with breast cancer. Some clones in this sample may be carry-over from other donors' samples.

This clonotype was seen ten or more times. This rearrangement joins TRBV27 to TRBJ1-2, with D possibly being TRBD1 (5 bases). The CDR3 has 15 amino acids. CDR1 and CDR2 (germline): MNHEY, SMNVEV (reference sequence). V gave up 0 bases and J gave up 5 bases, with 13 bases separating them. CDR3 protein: CASSLSSGSGYGYTF. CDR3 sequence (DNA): TGTGCCAGCAGTTTATCGTCAGGGTCAGGATATGGCTACACCTTC.

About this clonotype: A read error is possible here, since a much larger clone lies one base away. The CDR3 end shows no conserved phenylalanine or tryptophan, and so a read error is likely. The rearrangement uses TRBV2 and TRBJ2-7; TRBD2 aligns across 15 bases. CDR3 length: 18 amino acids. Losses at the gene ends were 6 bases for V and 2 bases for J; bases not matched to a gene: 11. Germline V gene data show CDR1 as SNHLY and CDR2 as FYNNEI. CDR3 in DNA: TGTGCCAGCAGGGGGGGGACTAGCGGGAGGACAATGGCCTACGAGCAGTACCTC. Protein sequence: CASRGGTSGRTMAYEQYL.

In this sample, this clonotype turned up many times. The CDR3 protein is CASKGLAGDTGELFF. CDR3 bases: TGTGCCAGTAAGGGGCTAGCGGGAGACACCGGGGAGCTGTTTTTT. The chain combines TRBV7-2 with TRBJ2-2, with TRBD2 matching 10 bases. CDR1 SGHTA and CDR2 FQGNSA come from the germline V gene. The CDR3 loop spans 15 amino acids. V lost 9 bases to trimming and J lost 3 bases; unmatched junction nucleotides: 7.

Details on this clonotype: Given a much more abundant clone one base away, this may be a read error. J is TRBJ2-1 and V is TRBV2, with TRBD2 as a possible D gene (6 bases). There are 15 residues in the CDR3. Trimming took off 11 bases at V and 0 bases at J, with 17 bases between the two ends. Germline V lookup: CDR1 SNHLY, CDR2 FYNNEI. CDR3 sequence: CAGKGQRASYNEQFF. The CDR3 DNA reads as TGTGCCGGCAAGGGGCAGCGGGCCTCCTACAATGAGCAGTTCTTC.

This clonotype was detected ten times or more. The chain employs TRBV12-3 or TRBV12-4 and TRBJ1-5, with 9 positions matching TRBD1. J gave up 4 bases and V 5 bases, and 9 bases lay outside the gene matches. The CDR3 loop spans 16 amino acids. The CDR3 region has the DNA TGTGCCAGCAGTAGGGCCGGGACAGGGTTTAATCAGCCCCAGCATTTT. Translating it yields CASSRAGTGFNQPQHF.

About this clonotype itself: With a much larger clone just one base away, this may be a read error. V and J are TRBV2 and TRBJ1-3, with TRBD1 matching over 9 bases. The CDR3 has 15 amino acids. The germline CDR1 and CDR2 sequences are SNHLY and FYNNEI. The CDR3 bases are TGTACCAGCAAATCTGGACAGGGGTTGGGGGACACCATATATTTT. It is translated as CTSKSGQGLGDTIYF. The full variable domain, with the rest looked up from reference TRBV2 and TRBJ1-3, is EPEVTQTPSHQVTQMGQEVILRCVPISNHLYFYWYRQILGQKVEFLVSFYNNEISEKSEIFDDQFSVERPDGSNFTLKIRSTKLEDSAMYFCTSKSGQGLGDTIYFGEGSWLTVV.

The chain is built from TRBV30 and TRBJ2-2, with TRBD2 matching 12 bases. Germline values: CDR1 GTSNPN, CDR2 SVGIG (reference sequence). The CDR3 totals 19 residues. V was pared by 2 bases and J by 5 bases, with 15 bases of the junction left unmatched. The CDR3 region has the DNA TGTGCCTGGAGTCCGCTCGGCCTATCTCTAGCGGGAGGGACCGGGGAGCTGTTTTTT. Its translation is CAWSPLGLSLAGGTGELFF.

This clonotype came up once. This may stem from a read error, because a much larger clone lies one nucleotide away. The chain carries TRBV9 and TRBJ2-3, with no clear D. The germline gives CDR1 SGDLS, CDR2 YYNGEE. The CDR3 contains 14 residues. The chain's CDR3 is CDSSPQASTDTQYF. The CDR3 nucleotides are TGTGACAGCAGCCCCCAAGCGAGCACAGATACGCAGTATTTT.

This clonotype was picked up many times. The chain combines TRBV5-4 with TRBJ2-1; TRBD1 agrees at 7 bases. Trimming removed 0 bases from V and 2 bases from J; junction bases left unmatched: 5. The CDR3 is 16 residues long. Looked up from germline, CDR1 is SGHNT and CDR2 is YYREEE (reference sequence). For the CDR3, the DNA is TGTGCCAGCAGCTTGGCCCCCGACAGGGCCTACAATGAGCAGTTCTTC. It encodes CASSLAPDRAYNEQFF.

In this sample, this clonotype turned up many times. CDR3 bases: TGTGCCAGCAGCTTAAGTAGGATTAGCTCCTACGAGCAGTACTTC. Protein sequence: CASSLSRISSYEQYF. V usage is TRBV7-3 and J usage is TRBJ2-7; D is unclear. Germline V lookup: CDR1 SGHTA, CDR2 FQGTGA. V lost 1 base to trimming and J lost 0 bases, with 10 bases between them. The CDR3 spans 15 residues.

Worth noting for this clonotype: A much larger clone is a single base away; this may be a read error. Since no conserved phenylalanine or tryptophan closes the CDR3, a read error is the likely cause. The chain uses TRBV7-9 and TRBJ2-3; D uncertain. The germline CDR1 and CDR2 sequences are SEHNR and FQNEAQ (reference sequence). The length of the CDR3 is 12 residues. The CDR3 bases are TGCGCCAGCAGCGCCGGATCGGATACGCAGTATTCT. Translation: CASSAGSDTQYS.

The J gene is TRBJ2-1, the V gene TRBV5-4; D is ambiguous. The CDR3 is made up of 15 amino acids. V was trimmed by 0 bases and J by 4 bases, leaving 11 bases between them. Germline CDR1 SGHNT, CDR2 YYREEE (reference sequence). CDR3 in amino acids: CASSLARSGYNEQFF. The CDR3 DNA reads TGTGCCAGCAGCTTGGCCCGGAGTGGGTACAATGAGCAGTTCTTC.

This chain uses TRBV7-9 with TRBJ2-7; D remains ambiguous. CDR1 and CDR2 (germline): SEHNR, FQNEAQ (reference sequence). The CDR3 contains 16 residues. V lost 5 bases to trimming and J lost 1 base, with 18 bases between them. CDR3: CASSHRPRTDSYEQYF. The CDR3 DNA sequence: TGTGCCAGCAGCCACAGACCGAGGACCGATTCCTACGAGCAGTACTTC.

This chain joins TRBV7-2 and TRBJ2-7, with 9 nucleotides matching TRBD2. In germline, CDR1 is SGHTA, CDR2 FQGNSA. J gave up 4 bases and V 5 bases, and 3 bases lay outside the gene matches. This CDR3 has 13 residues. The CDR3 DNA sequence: TGTGCCAGCAGCCGGACTAGCGAATACGAGCAGTACTTC. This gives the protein CASSRTSEYEQYF.

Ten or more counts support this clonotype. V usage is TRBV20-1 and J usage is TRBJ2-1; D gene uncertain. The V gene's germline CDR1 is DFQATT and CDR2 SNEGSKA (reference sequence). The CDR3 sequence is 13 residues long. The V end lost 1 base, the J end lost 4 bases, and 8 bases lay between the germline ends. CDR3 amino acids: CSARALNYNEQFF. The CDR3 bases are TGCAGTGCTAGAGCCCTTAATTACAATGAGCAGTTCTTC.

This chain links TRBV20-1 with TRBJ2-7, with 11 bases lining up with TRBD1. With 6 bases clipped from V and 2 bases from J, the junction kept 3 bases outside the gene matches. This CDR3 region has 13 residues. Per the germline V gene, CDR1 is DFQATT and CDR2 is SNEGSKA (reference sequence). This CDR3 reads CSAWTGGTYEQYF. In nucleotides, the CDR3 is TGCAGTGCCTGGACAGGGGGCACCTACGAGCAGTACTTC.

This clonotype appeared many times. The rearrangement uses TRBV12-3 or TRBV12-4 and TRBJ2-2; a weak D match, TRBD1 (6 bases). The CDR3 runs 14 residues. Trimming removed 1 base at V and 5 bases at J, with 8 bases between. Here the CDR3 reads CASSLVRGTGELFF. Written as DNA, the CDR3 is TGTGCCAGCAGTTTAGTCAGGGGTACCGGGGAGCTGTTTTTT.

The CDR3, as DNA: TGTGCCAGTAGTATGATTGGGTTCGCTGAAGCTTTCTTT. It yields the protein CASSMIGFAEAFF. The chain is built from TRBV19 and TRBJ1-1; the D is unclear. Germline values: CDR1 LNHDA, CDR2 SQIVND (reference sequence). The CDR3 totals 13 residues. V was trimmed by 3 bases and J by 6 bases, leaving 11 bases between them.

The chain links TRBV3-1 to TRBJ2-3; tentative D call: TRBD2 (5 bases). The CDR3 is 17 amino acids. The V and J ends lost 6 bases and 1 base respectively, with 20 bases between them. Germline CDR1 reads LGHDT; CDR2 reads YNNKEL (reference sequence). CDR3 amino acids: CASRSGEHQTRTDTQYF. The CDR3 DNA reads TGTGCCAGCAGGTCCGGGGAGCACCAGACTCGCACAGATACGCAGTATTTT.

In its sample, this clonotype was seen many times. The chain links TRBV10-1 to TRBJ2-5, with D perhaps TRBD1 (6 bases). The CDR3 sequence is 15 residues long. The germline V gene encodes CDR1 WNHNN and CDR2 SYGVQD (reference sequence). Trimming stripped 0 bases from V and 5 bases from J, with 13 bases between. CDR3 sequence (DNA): TGCGCCAGCAGTGAGTCGGGCAGGGGCGCGGAGACCCAGTACTTC. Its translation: CASSESGRGAETQYF.

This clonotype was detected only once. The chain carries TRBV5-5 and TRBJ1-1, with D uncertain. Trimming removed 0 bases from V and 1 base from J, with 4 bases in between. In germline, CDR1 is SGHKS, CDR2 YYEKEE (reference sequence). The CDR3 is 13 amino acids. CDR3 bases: TGTGCCAGCAGCTTGGTCTCGAACACTGAAGCTTTCTTT. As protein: CASSLVSNTEAFF.

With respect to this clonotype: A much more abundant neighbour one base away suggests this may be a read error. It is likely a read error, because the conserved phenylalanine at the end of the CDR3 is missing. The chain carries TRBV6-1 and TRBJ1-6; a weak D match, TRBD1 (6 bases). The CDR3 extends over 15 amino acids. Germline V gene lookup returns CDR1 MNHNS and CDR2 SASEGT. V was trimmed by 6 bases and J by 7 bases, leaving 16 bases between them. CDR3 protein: CASSSIQGHNSPLHL. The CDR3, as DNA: TGTGCCAGCAGCTCAATACAGGGTCACAATTCACCCCTCCACCTT.

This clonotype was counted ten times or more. The CDR3 DNA reads as TGTGCCAGCTCACCACAGGGGAAGGGTGGCTACACCTTC. Translating gives CASSPQGKGGYTF. The chain couples TRBV18 to TRBJ1-2; weak D call: TRBD1 (5 bases). Germline V gives CDR1 KGHSH, CDR2 LQKENI. V lost 1 base and J 7 bases, leaving 10 bases between the germline ends. This CDR3 has 13 residues.

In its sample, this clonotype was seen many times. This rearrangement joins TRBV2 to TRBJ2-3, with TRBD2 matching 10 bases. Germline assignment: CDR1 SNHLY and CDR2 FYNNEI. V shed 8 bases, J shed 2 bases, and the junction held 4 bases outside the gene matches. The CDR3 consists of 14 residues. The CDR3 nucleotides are TGTGCCAGCCGGACTAGCGGTTACACAGATACGCAGTATTTT. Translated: CASRTSGYTDTQYF.

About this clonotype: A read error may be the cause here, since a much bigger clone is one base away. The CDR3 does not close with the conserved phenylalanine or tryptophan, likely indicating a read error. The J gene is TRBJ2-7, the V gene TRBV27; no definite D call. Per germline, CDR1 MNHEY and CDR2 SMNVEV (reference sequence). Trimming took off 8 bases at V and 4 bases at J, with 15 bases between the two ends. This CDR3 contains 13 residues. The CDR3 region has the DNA TGTGCCAGCTCGTCCCCGCCCAGTTACGAGCAGTACTGC. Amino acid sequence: CASSSPPSYEQYC.

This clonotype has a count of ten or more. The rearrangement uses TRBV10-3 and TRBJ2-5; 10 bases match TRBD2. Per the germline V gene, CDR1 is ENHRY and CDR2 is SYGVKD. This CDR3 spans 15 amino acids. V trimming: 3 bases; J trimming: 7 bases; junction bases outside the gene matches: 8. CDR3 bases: TGTGCCATCAGTGATGGGGCTAGCGGGAGTGGGACCCAGTACTTC. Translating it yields CAISDGASGSGTQYF.

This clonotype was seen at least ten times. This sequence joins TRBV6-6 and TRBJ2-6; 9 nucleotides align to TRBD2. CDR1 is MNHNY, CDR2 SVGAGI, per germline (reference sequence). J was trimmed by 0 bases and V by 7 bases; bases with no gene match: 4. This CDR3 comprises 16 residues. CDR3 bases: TGTGCCAGCACACTAGCGGGCCCCTCTGGGGCCAACGTCCTGACTTTC. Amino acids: CASTLAGPSGANVLTF.

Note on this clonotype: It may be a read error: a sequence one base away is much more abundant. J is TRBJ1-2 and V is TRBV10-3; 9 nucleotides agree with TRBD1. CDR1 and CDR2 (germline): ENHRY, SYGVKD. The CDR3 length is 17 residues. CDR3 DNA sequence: TGTGCCATCGGTGAAAGACAGGGGGGGTCCCTTAGCTATGGCTACACCTTC. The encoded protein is CAIGERQGGSLSYGYTF.

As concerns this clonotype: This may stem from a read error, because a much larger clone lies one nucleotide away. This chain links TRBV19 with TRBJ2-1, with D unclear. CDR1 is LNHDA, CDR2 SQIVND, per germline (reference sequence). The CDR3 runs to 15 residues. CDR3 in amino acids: CASSIGGYAYNERFF. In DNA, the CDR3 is TGTGCCAGTAGTATAGGTGGCTACGCCTACAATGAGCGGTTCTTC.